The TCR beta chain under discussion was sequenced for a study of T cells in Graves' hyperthyroidism and ophthalmopathy (dated by TCRdb to 2018 to 2020). As for the study more broadly: Peripheral blood was collected at initial diagnosis, before any treatment. To identify distinguishing TCR V-J signatures, a discovery cohort of 100 patients was used, comprising roughly 45 with Graves' ophthalmopathy and around 60 with stable Graves' hyperthyroidism. Prospective prediction of ophthalmopathy was tested in an independent validation cohort of approximately 19 hyperthyroidism patients and 15 to 17 patients who later progressed to ophthalmopathy. The 75 to 100 discovery patients were randomly split 7:3 into training and test sets. Thyroid tissue and blood T-cell repertoires from six Graves' hyperthyroidism patients were also compared in the study. After sampling, hyperthyroidism patients received methimazole starting at 30 mg daily, and ophthalmopathy patients received high-dose intravenous methylprednisolone. The paper describes TCR Vbeta CDR3 sequencing of around 130 peripheral blood samples, made up of fewer than 50 ophthalmopathy patients, 70 to 80 hyperthyroidism patients and 17 progressor patients.

A patient counted as having stable Graves' hyperthyroidism if no progression to ophthalmopathy occurred over 18 months of follow-up. Hyperthyroidism patients were newly diagnosed, had a disease duration of under 2 months, and were aged 18 to 65 years. Any patient with an uncontrolled infection, another autoimmune disease, pregnancy or lactation was excluded. Diagnoses were based on clinical symptoms, serum thyroxine and TRAb, thyroid ultrasound and orbital computed tomography. Ficoll-Paque density gradient centrifugation was used to isolate PBMCs from about 9.4 ml of fresh peripheral blood. Total RNA was extracted with Trizol reagent, and quality was checked on an Agilent 2100 Bioanalyzer. Paper-wide results and their limitations: In cross-validation, a model built on a 13 V-J signature told ophthalmopathy apart from stable hyperthyroidism with 85% to 90% sensitivity and around 83% specificity, and in testing the same model reached 80%/75%. No statistical method was used to set the sample size in advance, and investigators knew the group allocation. Most expanded thyroid clonotypes (frequency above 0.001) were also detected in blood, suggesting blood repertoires may reflect thyroid immune responses. During validation, the model predicted progression to ophthalmopathy a median of approximately 6 months ahead of onset, with almost 71% sensitivity and about 75% specificity.

Based on the germline V gene, the CDR1 and CDR2 sequences are SNHLY and FYNNEI. Reading from cysteine to phenylalanine, the CDR3 counts 16 amino acids. The sequence is cut down to CDR3 DNA, 48 bases in frame from base 1. The junction shows trimming of 7 bases on V and 2 bases on J, and the gene matches do not reach 7 bases of it. This clonotype was seen many times. What antigen it recognizes has not been identified. No clone much larger than this one lies a single base away; base qualities are absent. The TCR beta CDR3 regions were amplified from the RNA transcripts. A first-round RT-PCR of the TCR CDR3 used the HTBI primer set with the Qiagen OneStep RT-PCR kit. Libraries were constructed in a second round of multiplex PCR, after which size selection and purification were carried out. Sequencing of the libraries was done on an Illumina HiSeq2000 using paired-end 100 bp reads. The authors processed their data as follows. Raw data were processed with SOAPnuke, discarding reads with adapters, uncalled bases, mean Phred below 15, or no exact constant-primer or identifier match. COPE v1.2.5 was used to merge the high-quality paired reads, and each unique nucleotide sequence was defined as a clonotype. MiTCR v1.1 was used to align the clonotypes against IMGT TRBV, TRBD and TRBJ reference segments. Analysis was restricted to V-J combinations with a frequency above 0.0001, which covered over 98% of repertoires. A TCS score was defined as the ratio between F50 (clonal expansion) and ExV (chaos), using BLOSUM62-based TCRdist between CDR3 peptides within each V-J. Welch's t-statistics and random forest reduced around 520 V-J features to 13, which were used in a naive Bayes classifier (R e1071). The public reads were reprocessed in TCRdb via fastp at Q25 and MiXCR, keeping in-frame beta chains. Merged by CDR3 protein, the rows form single entries marked with the most common genes and DNA. These V and J calls are TCRdb output, not the study's own analysis. Here the sample has more than 300,000 distinct CDR3 sequences; about 14% occur a single time. The ten largest account for around 23% of the sample.

This clonotype originated in a woman aged 30 to 39 with Graves' hyperthyroidism. Here the chain combines TRBV2 and TRBJ1-5; TRBD1 fits 11 bases in the junction. The sequenced sample was blood. The CDR3 region has the sequence CASTPGTGGGNQPQHF. The nucleotide sequence is given as TGTGCCAGCACTCCCGGGACAGGGGGAGGCAATCAGCCCCAGCATTTT.